The next 21 T cell receptor beta chains were all read from a single sample in a study of blood T cells in healthy people across ages. A J-beta primer mix and a sample-barcoded 5' primer were used in a second PCR of roughly 6 to 12 cycles. From the 5' RACE reads, TCRdb called clonotypes with MiXCR, one entry per CDR3 protein. This table has more than 650,000 distinct CDR3 sequences, roughly 25% appearing once. These sequences were also reported in another study, on T cells of mothers and their children.

The material sequenced was blood. Receptor source: a boy younger than 18 in good health.

V gene TRBV10-3 combines with J gene TRBJ2-2; D is uncertain. CDR1 ENHRY and CDR2 SYGVKD come from the germline V gene. This CDR3 is 12 amino acids long. The V end was cut by 7 bases, the J end by 0 bases, with 3 bases between. The CDR3, as DNA: TGTGCCATCAATACGAACACCGGGGAGCTGTTTTTT. Residues: CAINTNTGELFF.

The V and J genes are TRBV5-1 and TRBJ1-4, with D perhaps TRBD1 (6 bases). There are 14 residues in the CDR3. V was shortened by 7 bases and J by 4 bases, with 14 bases between the two germline ends. The germline gives CDR1 SGHRS, CDR2 YFSETQ. CDR3: CASGTGSGNEKLFF. DNA of the CDR3: TGCGCCAGCGGTACAGGGTCGGGTAATGAAAAACTGTTTTTT.

V and J are TRBV14 and TRBJ2-3, with D perhaps TRBD1 (6 bases). The germline gives CDR1 SGHDN, CDR2 FVKESK. This CDR3 spans 13 amino acids. The V end lost 1 base, the J end lost 7 bases, and 9 bases lay between the germline ends. DNA for the CDR3: TGTGCCAGCAGCCAAGTAGGGGGTAATACGCAGTATTTT. Translating it yields CASSQVGGNTQYF.

Of note for this clonotype: The junction departs from germline at one end; a sequencing error may be responsible. The chain combines TRBV12-3 or TRBV12-4 with TRBJ2-7; TRBD2 is a possible D gene (6 bases). The CDR3 has 12 residues. In DNA form, the CDR3 reads TGTGCCAGCAGCTTAGCGGAGTACGAGCAGTACTTC. Its protein is CASSLAEYEQYF.

Only a few counts were recorded for this clonotype. This chain joins TRBV11-2 and TRBJ2-1, with 8 nucleotides matching TRBD2. CDR3 size: 17 residues. The ends lost 5 bases at V and 3 bases at J; junction bases unmatched: 12. Germline-derived CDR1 and CDR2 are SGHAT and FQNNGV. The CDR3 region has the DNA TGTGCCAGCAGCCCCGGGACTAGAGGGGTTATCTACAATGAGCAGTTCTTC. Its translation is CASSPGTRGVIYNEQFF. The whole variable domain, filled in from reference TRBV11-2 and TRBJ2-1, reads EAGVAQSPRYKIIEKRQSVAFWCNPISGHATLYWYQQILGQGPKLLIQFQNNGVVDDSQLPKDRFSAERLKGVDSTLKIQPAKLEDSAVYLCASSPGTRGVIYNEQFFGPGTRLTVL.

The chain has TRBV11-2 and TRBJ1-4; possible D gene TRBD1, 5 bases. Trimming cost V 4 bases and J 4 bases, with 13 bases left between them. Germline CDR1 reads SGHAT; CDR2 reads FQNNGV. The CDR3 consists of 15 residues. Here the CDR3 DNA reads TGTGCCAGCAGCTCCGGGGACGTATTTAATGAAAAACTGTTTTTT. This sequence encodes CASSSGDVFNEKLFF.

This clonotype was seen only a few times. The chain is built from TRBV5-1 and TRBJ2-7; D might be TRBD1 or TRBD2, each matching 6 bases. Trimming shortened V by 0 bases and J by 6 bases, and 13 bases separated the two germline ends. Germline loops: CDR1 SGHRS, CDR2 YFSETQ. This CDR3 spans 14 amino acids. CDR3 amino acids: CASSLGHRDSEQYF. CDR3 coding DNA: TGCGCCAGCAGCTTGGGCCACAGGGACTCCGAGCAGTACTTC.

The chain links TRBV20-1 to TRBJ2-4, with 8 bases that match TRBD2. CDR3 length equals 13 residues. With V trimmed by 6 bases and J by 5 bases, 6 bases remained unmatched. Germline-derived CDR1 and CDR2 are DFQATT and SNEGSKA (reference sequence). The CDR3 nucleotides read TGCAGTGCCTCCCGGGGGGGCGAAAACATTCAGTACTTC. This translates into CSASRGGENIQYF.

This chain uses TRBV7-9 with TRBJ2-5; D is unclear. Trimming removed 3 bases at V and 5 bases at J, with 10 bases between. This CDR3 region has 13 residues. Germline CDR1 and CDR2: SEHNR and FQNEAQ (reference sequence). The CDR3 reads CASSFSLEETQYF. The CDR3 nucleotides are TGTGCCAGCAGCTTTTCCTTAGAGGAGACCCAGTACTTC.

The CDR3 sequence: CASSYRQGYGYTF. The CDR3 DNA is TGTGCCAGCAGTTATAGGCAGGGGTACGGCTACACCTTC. This chain links TRBV6-5 with TRBJ1-2, with D maybe TRBD1 (6 bases). Germline assignment: CDR1 MNHEY and CDR2 SVGAGI. Trimming cost V 3 bases and J 8 bases, with 13 bases left between them. The CDR3 is 13 residues long.

The CDR3 is CASSRADRTDTQYF. In DNA, the CDR3 is TGTGCCAGCTCCCGGGCGGACCGCACAGATACGCAGTATTTT. The chain combines TRBV9 with TRBJ2-3; D uncertain. Trimming pared 7 bases from V and 1 base from J, leaving 13 bases between. Germline-derived CDR1 and CDR2 are SGDLS and YYNGEE. The CDR3 is 14 amino acids.

This clonotype was seen a single time. A single base separates this from a much larger clone, so it may be a read error. The CDR3 DNA reads TGTGCCAGCAGCTCCCTGGGCACTGAAGCTTTCTTT. The encoded protein is CASSSLGTEAFF. The rearrangement uses TRBV5-4 and TRBJ1-1; D gene uncertain. Trimming removed 3 bases at V and 4 bases at J, with 7 bases between. Germline CDR1 is SGHNT and CDR2 is YYREEE (reference sequence). The CDR3 sequence is 12 residues long.

This clonotype was seen a handful of times. J is TRBJ1-2 and V is TRBV6-2 or TRBV6-3, with 7 bases that match TRBD1. The CDR3 sequence is 16 residues long. From germline, CDR1 is MNHEY and CDR2 SVGEGT. With V trimmed by 2 bases and J by 4 bases, 10 bases remained unmatched. CDR3 sequence: CASSYVPDRDLYGYTF. The CDR3 DNA reads TGTGCCAGCAGTTACGTCCCCGACAGGGACCTCTATGGCTACACCTTC.

This clonotype showed up just a few times. The J gene is TRBJ2-2, the V gene TRBV12-3 or TRBV12-4, with a weak D call TRBD1 (5 bases). The CDR3 has 13 residues. V lost 6 bases and J lost 1, with 6 bases in between. CDR3: CASRQGNTGELFF. Written as DNA, the CDR3 is TGTGCCAGCAGGCAGGGGAACACCGGGGAGCTGTTTTTT.

The sample holds a few counts of this clonotype. The chain carries TRBV6-1 and TRBJ2-4; D is unresolved. CDR1 MNHNS and CDR2 SASEGT come from the germline V gene. The CDR3 runs 15 residues. V was shortened by 0 bases and J by 0 bases, with 6 bases between the two germline ends. The CDR3 sequence: CASSEARIAKNIQYF. In DNA form, the CDR3 reads TGTGCCAGCAGTGAAGCGCGGATAGCCAAAAACATTCAGTACTTC.

The V gene is TRBV6-5, the J gene TRBJ1-2; no firm D call. The CDR3 runs to 14 residues. V was trimmed by 2 bases and J by 4 bases, leaving 11 bases between them. Germline assignment: CDR1 MNHEY and CDR2 SVGAGI. The CDR3 loop is CASSYARVGYGYTF. The CDR3 region has the DNA TGTGCCAGCAGTTACGCGAGGGTCGGCTATGGCTACACCTTC.

This rearrangement joins TRBV5-1 to TRBJ2-5; 8 nucleotides match TRBD1. This CDR3 comprises 15 residues. With V trimmed by 0 bases and J by 7 bases, 8 bases remained unmatched. From germline, CDR1 is SGHRS and CDR2 YFSETQ. The CDR3 spells CASSLGTTGEGTQYF. Here the CDR3 DNA reads TGCGCCAGCAGCTTGGGGACGACAGGGGAAGGGACCCAGTACTTC.

The chain recombines TRBV7-2 with TRBJ1-6, with D perhaps TRBD1 (5 bases). The length of the CDR3 is 15 residues. In germline, CDR1 is SGHTA, CDR2 FQGNSA. V lost 3 bases to trimming and J lost 7 bases, with 13 bases between them. CDR3 DNA: TGTGCCAGCAGCTTGTCAGGAAAGGGGAATTCACCCCTCCACTTT. It specifies CASSLSGKGNSPLHF. Complete variable domain (other parts from reference TRBV7-2 and TRBJ1-6): GAGVSQSPSNKVTEKGKDVELRCDPISGHTALYWYRQSLGQGLEFLIYFQGNSAPDKSGLPSDRFSAERTGGSVSTLTIQRTQQEDSAVYLCASSLSGKGNSPLHFGNGTRLTVT.

The chain uses TRBV20-1 and TRBJ2-1, with TRBD2 matching 12 bases. The DNA end favors TRBJ2-5, so the J call may be wrong. Germline CDR1 is DFQATT and CDR2 is SNEGSKA (reference sequence). There are 15 residues in the CDR3. The CDR3 DNA is TGCAGTGCTAGCGCTAGCGGGGGGGCCAGGGAGACCCAGTACTTC. The encoded protein is CSASASGGARETQYF.

This clonotype occurred a few times. This chain joins TRBV12-3 or TRBV12-4 and TRBJ2-4; 7 nucleotides align to TRBD1. CDR3 length: 15 residues. Germline trimming cut 5 bases from V and 2 bases from J; bases unmatched to any gene: 6. The CDR3 coding sequence is TGTGCCAGCAGTCCGACAGGGCCTACCAAAAACATTCAGTACTTC. It codes for CASSPTGPTKNIQYF.

Concerning this clonotype: Germline and junction disagree at one end, which may indicate a read error. The V gene is TRBV5-1, the J gene TRBJ2-6; TRBD2 aligns across 7 bases. Looked up from germline, CDR1 is SGHRS and CDR2 is YFSETQ. CDR3 size: 16 residues. CDR3 amino acids: CASSLGGSSGANVLIF. The CDR3, as DNA: TGCGCCAGCAGCTTGGGCGGGAGCTCTGGGGCCAACGTCCTGATTTTC.